The rows below give T cell receptor beta chains drawn from one sample of a study of CXCR3-negative and CXCR3-positive naive CD8 T cells. TCRdb reanalyzed the 5' RACE reads, giving one entry per CDR3 protein sequence and no DNA. The sample totals 75,000 to 90,000 distinct CDR3 sequences. Sequenced: naive CXCR3+ CD8+ T cells from blood. The receptors shown here come from a human donor in good health. Some clones in this sample may be carry-over from other donors' samples. Each CDR3 is given with its conserved first and last residue. Each record gives: CDR3 length, J gene, V gene, CDR3 protein.

CDR3 length: 14; J gene: TRBJ2-7; V gene: TRBV7-9; CDR3 protein: CASSSGQAVYEQYF
CDR3 length: 16; J gene: TRBJ2-7; V gene: TRBV28; CDR3 protein: CASSLWGFGPDYEQYF
CDR3 length: 15; J gene: TRBJ1-2; V gene: TRBV11-3; CDR3 protein: CASSLGGQTIYGYTF
CDR3 length: 16; J gene: TRBJ2-2; V gene: TRBV27; CDR3 protein: CASNHGQVPGTGELFF
CDR3 length: 12; J gene: TRBJ2-7; V gene: TRBV5-1; CDR3 protein: CASPNSVYEQYF
CDR3 length: 15; J gene: TRBJ2-2; V gene: TRBV5-4; CDR3 protein: CASSPGQANTGELFF
CDR3 length: 14; J gene: TRBJ2-7; V gene: TRBV28; CDR3 protein: CASSPGEGATEQYF
CDR3 length: 12; J gene: TRBJ2-3; V gene: TRBV27; CDR3 protein: CASSFFGDTQYF
CDR3 length: 15; J gene: TRBJ2-7; V gene: TRBV7-8; CDR3 protein: CASSLFGTGAYEQYF
CDR3 length: 15; J gene: TRBJ2-7; V gene: TRBV7-2; CDR3 protein: CASSSGLAGAEEQYF
CDR3 length: 15; J gene: TRBJ2-5; V gene: TRBV4-2; CDR3 protein: CASSQETGGQETQYF
CDR3 length: 15; J gene: TRBJ2-7; V gene: TRBV20-1; CDR3 protein: CSASQGSGEINEQYF
CDR3 length: 14; J gene: TRBJ2-1; V gene: TRBV28; CDR3 protein: CASSYGRGSNEQFF
CDR3 length: 16; J gene: TRBJ2-1; V gene: TRBV4-1; CDR3 protein: CASSQVRRILYNEQFF
CDR3 length: 14; J gene: TRBJ2-7; V gene: TRBV9; CDR3 protein: CASSVRGLAYEQYF
CDR3 length: 12; J gene: TRBJ2-1; V gene: TRBV5-1; CDR3 protein: CASSLEGSSFFF
CDR3 length: 11; J gene: TRBJ2-7; V gene: TRBV12-3/TRBV12-4; CDR3 protein: CASSTGYEQYF
CDR3 length: 16; J gene: TRBJ2-3; V gene: TRBV14; CDR3 protein: CASSDPKHSWADTQYF
CDR3 length: 15; J gene: TRBJ1-1; V gene: TRBV9; CDR3 protein: CASSAPGQVNTEAFF
CDR3 length: 15; J gene: TRBJ2-7; V gene: TRBV5-6; CDR3 protein: CASTKLQGGQDEQYF
CDR3 length: 12; J gene: TRBJ2-6; V gene: TRBV7-9; CDR3 protein: CASSLGANVLTF
CDR3 length: 13; J gene: TRBJ1-3; V gene: TRBV29-1; CDR3 protein: CSVETDSGNTIYF
CDR3 length: 14; J gene: TRBJ1-2; V gene: TRBV27; CDR3 protein: CASSLQSGSDGYTF
CDR3 length: 16; J gene: TRBJ2-1; V gene: TRBV29-1; CDR3 protein: CGVGELAGGSYNEQFF
CDR3 length: 13; J gene: TRBJ2-2; V gene: TRBV6-6; CDR3 protein: CASRVLNTGELFF
CDR3 length: 13; J gene: TRBJ2-7; V gene: TRBV6-2/TRBV6-3; CDR3 protein: CASCCGRWYEQYF
CDR3 length: 16; J gene: TRBJ2-2; V gene: TRBV24-1; CDR3 protein: CATSDTKDTNTGELFF
CDR3 length: 14; J gene: TRBJ2-7; V gene: TRBV4-2; CDR3 protein: CASSQDGTSYEQYF
CDR3 length: 17; J gene: TRBJ1-1; V gene: TRBV28; CDR3 protein: CASSHPTRIGAVTEAFF
CDR3 length: 16; J gene: TRBJ2-3; V gene: TRBV14; CDR3 protein: CASSQDPPPTADTQYF
CDR3 length: 16; J gene: TRBJ2-7; V gene: TRBV28; CDR3 protein: CASSFPPASGSYEQYF
CDR3 length: 14; J gene: TRBJ2-5; V gene: TRBV3-1; CDR3 protein: CASSQDQGQETQYF
CDR3 length: 15; J gene: TRBJ2-3; V gene: TRBV20-1; CDR3 protein: CSARDLETRTDTQYF
CDR3 length: 16; J gene: TRBJ2-7; V gene: TRBV5-1; CDR3 protein: CASSAILAPSSYEQYF
CDR3 length: 14; J gene: TRBJ2-1; V gene: TRBV7-2; CDR3 protein: CASSLVGTGNEQFF
CDR3 length: 17; J gene: TRBJ1-1; V gene: TRBV6-5; CDR3 protein: CASSYSFAAGLNTEAFF
CDR3 length: 12; J gene: TRBJ2-2; V gene: TRBV14; CDR3 protein: CASSPSFGELFF
CDR3 length: 16; J gene: TRBJ2-3; V gene: TRBV6-5; CDR3 protein: CASSYPPGQGLDTQYF
CDR3 length: 15; J gene: TRBJ2-2; V gene: TRBV6-2/TRBV6-3; CDR3 protein: CASSYSSRGGRELFF
CDR3 length: 13; J gene: TRBJ1-1; V gene: TRBV7-3; CDR3 protein: CASSLSLNTEAFF
CDR3 length: 14; J gene: TRBJ2-7; V gene: TRBV30; CDR3 protein: CAWNPGQGPHEQYF
CDR3 length: 16; J gene: TRBJ2-1; V gene: TRBV6-2/TRBV6-3; CDR3 protein: CASSYRAGVPYNEQFF
CDR3 length: 12; J gene: TRBJ2-1; V gene: TRBV23-1; CDR3 protein: CAGRGRGDEQFF
CDR3 length: 15; J gene: TRBJ2-7; V gene: TRBV15; CDR3 protein: CATSSPGSHSYEQYF
CDR3 length: 15; J gene: TRBJ2-7; V gene: TRBV15; CDR3 protein: CATSRPGQGFDEQYF
CDR3 length: 14; J gene: TRBJ2-1; V gene: TRBV6-5; CDR3 protein: CASSTREIGDEQFF
CDR3 length: 15; J gene: TRBJ2-7; V gene: TRBV7-2; CDR3 protein: CASSSQTSGSYEQYF
CDR3 length: 14; J gene: TRBJ1-1; V gene: TRBV7-6; CDR3 protein: CASSLAGDVTEAFF
CDR3 length: 14; J gene: TRBJ2-7; V gene: TRBV29-1; CDR3 protein: CSASPEQSSYEQYF
CDR3 length: 16; J gene: TRBJ2-2; V gene: TRBV3-1; CDR3 protein: CASSQEDRGNTGELFF
CDR3 length: 13; J gene: TRBJ1-2; V gene: TRBV28; CDR3 protein: CASTLGQFYGYTF
CDR3 length: 16; J gene: TRBJ1-5; V gene: TRBV4-3; CDR3 protein: CASSQLSGTGGQPQHF
CDR3 length: 15; J gene: TRBJ2-3; V gene: TRBV5-1; CDR3 protein: CASSLGTSGGDTQYF
CDR3 length: 16; J gene: TRBJ2-7; V gene: TRBV7-9; CDR3 protein: CASSLERGGPPYEQYF
CDR3 length: 16; J gene: TRBJ2-7; V gene: TRBV6-2/TRBV6-3; CDR3 protein: CASSFKTSGPPDEQYF
CDR3 length: 14; J gene: TRBJ2-7; V gene: TRBV28; CDR3 protein: CASSFPHLGYEQYF
CDR3 length: 11; J gene: TRBJ2-1; V gene: TRBV5-5; CDR3 protein: CASSQANEQFF